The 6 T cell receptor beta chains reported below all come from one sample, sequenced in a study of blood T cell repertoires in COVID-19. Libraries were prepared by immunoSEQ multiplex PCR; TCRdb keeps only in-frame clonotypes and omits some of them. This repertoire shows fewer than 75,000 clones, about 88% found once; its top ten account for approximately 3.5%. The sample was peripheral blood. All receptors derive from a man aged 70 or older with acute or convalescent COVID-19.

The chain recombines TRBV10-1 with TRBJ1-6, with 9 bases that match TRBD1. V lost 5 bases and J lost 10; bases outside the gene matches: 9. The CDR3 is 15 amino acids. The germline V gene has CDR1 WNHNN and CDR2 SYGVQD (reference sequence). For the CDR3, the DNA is TGCGCCAGCAGTACGGGACAGGGCCCTAGGTCACCCCTCCACTTT. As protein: CASSTGQGPRSPLHF.

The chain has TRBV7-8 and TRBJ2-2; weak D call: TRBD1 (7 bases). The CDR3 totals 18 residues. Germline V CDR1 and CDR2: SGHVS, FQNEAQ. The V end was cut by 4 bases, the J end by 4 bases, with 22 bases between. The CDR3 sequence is CASSSDQGDSLSTGELFF. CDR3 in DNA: TGTGCCAGCAGCTCGGACCAGGGGGACTCTTTGAGCACCGGGGAGCTGTTTTTT.

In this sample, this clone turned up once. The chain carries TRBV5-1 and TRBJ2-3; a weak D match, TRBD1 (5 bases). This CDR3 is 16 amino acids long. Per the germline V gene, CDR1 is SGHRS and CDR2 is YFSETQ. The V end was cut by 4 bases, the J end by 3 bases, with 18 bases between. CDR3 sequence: CASSRGDSDGTDTQYF. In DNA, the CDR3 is TGCGCCAGCAGCCGCGGCGACAGTGACGGGACAGATACGCAGTATTTT. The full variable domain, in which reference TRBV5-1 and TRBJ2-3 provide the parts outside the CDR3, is KAGVTQTPRYLIKTRGQQVTLSCSPISGHRSVSWYQQTPGQGLQFLFEYFSETQRNKGNFPGRFSGRQFSNSRSEMNVSTLELGDSALYLCASSRGDSDGTDTQYFGPGTRLTVL.

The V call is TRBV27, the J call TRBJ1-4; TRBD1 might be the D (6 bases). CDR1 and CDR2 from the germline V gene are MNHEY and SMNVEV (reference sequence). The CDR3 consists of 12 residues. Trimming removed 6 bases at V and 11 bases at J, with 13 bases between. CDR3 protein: CASRDRLKKLFF. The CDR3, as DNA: TGTGCCAGCAGGGACAGACTGAAGAAACTGTTTTTT.

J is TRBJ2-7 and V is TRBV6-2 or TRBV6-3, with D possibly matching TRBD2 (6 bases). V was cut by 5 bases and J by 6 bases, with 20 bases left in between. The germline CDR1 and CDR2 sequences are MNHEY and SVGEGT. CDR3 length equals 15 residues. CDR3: CASSRGTPTASEQYF. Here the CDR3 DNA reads TGTGCCAGCAGTCGCGGGACCCCTACCGCCTCCGAGCAGTACTTC.

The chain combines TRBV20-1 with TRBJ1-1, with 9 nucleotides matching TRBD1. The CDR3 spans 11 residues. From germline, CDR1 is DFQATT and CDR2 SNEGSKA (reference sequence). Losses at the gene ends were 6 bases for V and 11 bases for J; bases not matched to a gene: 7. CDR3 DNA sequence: TGCAGTGCAGGGGACAGGGCGGAGGCTTTCTTT. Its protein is CSAGDRAEAFF.